This T cell receptor (beta chain) was found in a study of T cell responses to AZD1222 COVID-19 vaccine. Study-level background: Second-dose schedules of about 4 or about 12 weeks were combined.

Profiled with immunoSEQ multiplex PCR; TCRdb holds only in-frame clones, not every one. The data show more than 85,000 clones, about 81% seen once. The CDR3 is 15 residues long. The V and J ends lost 3 bases and 0 bases respectively, with 10 bases between them. Germline V gene sequence: CDR1 SGHTA, CDR2 FQGTGA. This clone was seen a single time. Its antigen is currently unknown. Study conclusions and caveats: Baseline antibody screening turned up just a handful of seropositive AZD1222 recipients.

This receptor was taken from an adult in good health. This sequence joins TRBV7-3 and TRBJ2-3; D is perhaps TRBD2 (6 bases). Sample: peripheral blood, taken on day 0 of AZD1222 vaccination. The CDR3 is CASSFSGLSTDTQYF. CDR3 coding DNA: TGTGCCAGCAGCTTCAGCGGGCTTAGCACAGATACGCAGTATTTT.